The 10 T cell receptor beta chains below were found in one sample sequenced in a study of blood T cells in healthy people across ages (dated by TCRdb to the mid-2010s). Libraries were built with 5' RACE. These reads were obtained on an Illumina HiSeq 2500. A second about 7 to 11 cycle PCR used a sample-barcoded 5' primer and a J-beta primer mix. TCRdb trimmed public reads at Q25 via fastp, called clones via MiXCR and kept in-frame beta chains. All rows with the same CDR3 protein become a single entry with the most common DNA and genes. The sample profile shows 700,000 to 800,000 distinct CDR3 sequences; approximately 39% of them were found once. The ten largest clones take up approximately 22% of the sample. The sample comprised blood. The receptors come from a woman in her sixties in good health.

The genes are TRBV24-1 and TRBJ1-5; D ambiguous. The CDR3 is 12 amino acids. CDR1 is KGHDR, CDR2 SFDVKD, per germline. Deletions cut 5 bases from V and 10 bases from J, with 11 bases between. In DNA, the CDR3 is TGTGCCACCAGTGTTGCCCTTGGTCCCCAGCATTTT. Amino acid sequence: CATSVALGPQHF.

The J gene is TRBJ1-6, the V gene TRBV5-1; D possibly corresponds to TRBD1 (5 bases). Trimming left V 1 base short and J 10 bases short, with 9 bases between. CDR1 and CDR2 from the germline V gene are SGHRS and YFSETQ. CDR3 length: 13 amino acids. The CDR3 DNA reads as TGCGCCAGCAGCTTGTCGGGGGACTCACCCCTCCACTTT. Translation gives CASSLSGDSPLHF.

In its sample, this clonotype was seen a few times. The CDR3, as DNA: TGTGCCAGCAGGGAAGGGATCCAAGAGACCCAGTACTTC. The encoded protein is CASREGIQETQYF. This rearrangement joins TRBV6-5 to TRBJ2-5, with unresolved D. Per the germline V gene, CDR1 is MNHEY and CDR2 is SVGAGI. V lost 6 bases and J 1 base, leaving 9 bases between the germline ends. The CDR3 sequence is 13 residues long.

This chain connects TRBV25-1 to TRBJ2-5; TRBD2 is a possible D gene (5 bases). From germline, CDR1 is MGHDK and CDR2 SYGVNS. The V end lost 2 bases, the J end lost 1 base, and 11 bases lay between the germline ends. The CDR3 length is 15 residues. CDR3 loop: CASSEGTEVQETQYF. For the CDR3, the DNA is TGTGCCAGCAGTGAAGGTACGGAGGTCCAAGAGACCCAGTACTTC.

This clonotype came up many times. This rearrangement joins TRBV12-3 or TRBV12-4 to TRBJ2-5, with D hard to call. V lost 7 bases and J lost 5, with 11 bases in between. The CDR3 has 12 amino acids. As DNA, the CDR3 is TGTGCCAGCAATGGGTTCGGGGAGACCCAGTACTTC. Protein: CASNGFGETQYF.

This clonotype was seen more than once but under ten times. This rearrangement joins TRBV4-2 to TRBJ1-2; maybe TRBD1 (6 bases). This CDR3 is 13 amino acids long. Germline V gives CDR1 LGHNA, CDR2 YNFKEQ. V was shortened by 3 bases and J by 4 bases, with 9 bases between the two germline ends. CDR3 nucleotide sequence: TGTGCCAGCAGCCACGGACAGACCTATGGCTACACCTTC. Its protein is CASSHGQTYGYTF.

In DNA form, the CDR3 reads TGTGCCAGCAGCGTAGAGGTGTCTAGCGGGGCCGTCGGGGGTGAGCAGTTCTTC. Residues: CASSVEVSSGAVGGEQFF. This chain connects TRBV9 to TRBJ2-1; 9 bases fit TRBD2. CDR3 size: 18 residues. The V and J ends lost 0 bases and 9 bases, in that order; junction bases with no gene match: 16. Germline CDR1 is SGDLS and CDR2 is YYNGEE.

The chain recombines TRBV7-2 with TRBJ2-3, with 7 bases that match TRBD1. Germline V gives CDR1 SGHTA, CDR2 FQGNSA. The CDR3 covers 14 residues. The trim removed 6 bases at V and 5 bases at J, leaving 8 bases unmatched. This chain's CDR3 is CASSGTVLRDTQYF. The CDR3 coding sequence is TGTGCCAGCAGTGGGACAGTGCTTAGAGATACGCAGTATTTT.

The chain carries TRBV12-3 or TRBV12-4 and TRBJ2-7; no clear D gene. The CDR3 is 13 amino acids. V was cut by 3 bases and J by 7 bases, with 13 bases left in between. The CDR3 DNA reads as TGTGCCAGCAGTTTTGCAGGCCTGATGGAGCAGTACTTC. Residues: CASSFAGLMEQYF.

There are a few counts of this clonotype. The chain employs TRBV11-3 and TRBJ1-1; D ambiguous. This CDR3 comprises 12 residues. Trimming shortened V by 11 bases and J by 5 bases, and 15 bases separated the two germline ends. Looked up from germline, CDR1 is SGHNT and CDR2 is YENEEA. The CDR3 is CASSVSGTEAFF. The CDR3 nucleotides are TGTGCCTCCTCCGTCTCGGGGACTGAAGCTTTCTTT. The full variable domain, rest sourced from reference TRBV11-3 and TRBJ1-1, is EAGVVQSPRYKIIEKKQPVAFWCNPISGHNTLYWYLQNLGQGPELLIRYENEEAVDDSQLPKDRFSAERLKGVDSTLKIQPAELGDSAVYLCASSVSGTEAFFGQGTRLTVV.